This T cell receptor (beta chain) was identified in a study of blood T cell repertoires in COVID-19. Turning to the study itself: Samples representing acute and convalescent COVID-19 were sourced from the United States, Italy and Spain. T cells, B-cell-depleted T cells, or PBMCs supplied cDNA or gDNA.

Per the authors' pipeline: The assay estimated nucleated cells by amplifying reference gene primers. TCRdb's table, derived via immunoSEQ multiplex PCR, lists solely in-frame clones and lacks some. The DNA gave D and trimming, while V, J and clone size come from that table. The sample contains around 180,000 clones, over 75% of which appear only once. Between the trimmed V and J ends, which lost 5 bases and 1 base, there was a span of 14 bases. Germline loops: CDR1 WNHNN, CDR2 SYGVQD (reference sequence). The CDR3 is 15 amino acids. Sequenced input: peripheral blood. The clonotype was recovered from a man aged 35 to 55 with active or convalescent COVID-19. V usage is TRBV10-1 and J usage is TRBJ1-1; D not certain. DNA for the CDR3: TGCGCCAGCAGTCGATCGAGAAACCCGAACACTGAAGCTTTCTTT. It encodes CASSRSRNPNTEAFF.